The rows below give T cell receptor beta chains drawn from one sample of a study of graft-versus-host responses after intestinal transplantation. Sequencing was performed with immunoSEQ multiplex PCR; in TCRdb, only in-frame clones are kept and a portion is missing. The sample contains roughly 89,000 clones, more than 85% of which appear only once. Their antigen targets remain unknown. The specimen was unstimulated CD4+ T cells sorted from spleen or lymph node cells, collected before intestinal transplant. These receptor sequences come from a human donor who received an intestinal transplant. CDR3s include the opening cysteine and the closing phenylalanine or tryptophan. Each record gives: D gene, J gene, V gene, clone size, CDR3 length, CDR3 protein, CDR3 DNA. A D gene is named only where the DNA matches it firmly. Clone size appears in some rows only: once, few, many, or a class for an expanded clone.

D gene: .
J gene: TRBJ1-1
V gene: TRBV6-5
clone size: once
CDR3 length: 16
CDR3 protein: CASSYSHGGRGTEAFF
CDR3 DNA: TGTGCCAGCAGTTACTCCCACGGAGGCAGGGGCACTGAAGCTTTCTTT

D gene: TRBD2
J gene: TRBJ2-4
V gene: TRBV15
clone size: .
CDR3 length: 18
CDR3 protein: CATSTDASGGIGKNIQYF
CDR3 DNA: TGTGCCACCAGCACGGATGCTAGCGGGGGGATCGGCAAAAACATTCAGTACTTC

D gene: .
J gene: TRBJ2-2
V gene: TRBV29-1
clone size: .
CDR3 length: 15
CDR3 protein: CSVERRTDNTGELFF
CDR3 DNA: TGCAGCGTTGAAAGGAGGACAGATAACACCGGGGAGCTGTTTTTT

D gene: TRBD2
J gene: TRBJ2-1
V gene: TRBV29-1
clone size: .
CDR3 length: 14
CDR3 protein: CSVVSGGAFHEQFF
CDR3 DNA: TGCAGCGTTGTAAGCGGGGGGGCCTTCCATGAGCAGTTCTTC

D gene: TRBD1
J gene: TRBJ1-6
V gene: TRBV5-4
clone size: .
CDR3 length: 13
CDR3 protein: CASSYNRGSPLHF
CDR3 DNA: TGTGCCAGCAGTTACAACAGGGGATCACCCCTCCACTTT

D gene: .
J gene: TRBJ1-6
V gene: TRBV19
clone size: .
CDR3 length: 14
CDR3 protein: CASRKDSYNSPLHF
CDR3 DNA: TGTGCCAGTAGGAAGGACAGCTATAATTCACCCCTCCACTTT

D gene: TRBD1
J gene: TRBJ2-2
V gene: TRBV6-1
clone size: .
CDR3 length: 16
CDR3 protein: CASSVTGTVSTGELFF
CDR3 DNA: TGTGCCAGCAGTGTCACCGGGACAGTTAGCACCGGGGAGCTGTTTTTT

D gene: TRBD2
J gene: TRBJ2-5
V gene: TRBV5-1
clone size: .
CDR3 length: 17
CDR3 protein: CASSLGGLADIQETQYF
CDR3 DNA: TGCGCCAGCAGCTTGGGGGGACTAGCGGATATCCAAGAGACCCAGTACTTC

D gene: .
J gene: TRBJ2-3
V gene: TRBV5-1
clone size: .
CDR3 length: 16
CDR3 protein: CASSLGGSVSTDTQYF
CDR3 DNA: TGCGCCAGCAGCTTGGGAGGTAGCGTGAGCACAGATACGCAGTATTTT

D gene: .
J gene: TRBJ1-6
V gene: TRBV6-5
clone size: .
CDR3 length: 16
CDR3 protein: CASSWGGSSYNSPLHF
CDR3 DNA: TGTGCCAGCAGTTGGGGGGGGAGCTCCTATAATTCACCCCTCCACTTT

D gene: TRBD1
J gene: TRBJ1-1
V gene: TRBV30
clone size: .
CDR3 length: 15
CDR3 protein: CAWSAWDRGYTEAFF
CDR3 DNA: TGTGCCTGGAGTGCTTGGGACAGGGGGTACACTGAAGCTTTCTTT

D gene: .
J gene: TRBJ2-5
V gene: TRBV5-1
clone size: .
CDR3 length: 12
CDR3 protein: CASRKLQETQYF
CDR3 DNA: TGCGCCAGCAGGAAGCTCCAAGAGACCCAGTACTTC

D gene: .
J gene: TRBJ2-3
V gene: TRBV7-2
clone size: .
CDR3 length: 15
CDR3 protein: CASSLAGAPTGTQYF
CDR3 DNA: TGTGCCAGCAGCTTAGCGGGAGCGCCCACGGGGACGCAGTATTTT

D gene: TRBD2
J gene: TRBJ2-5
V gene: TRBV4-1
clone size: once
CDR3 length: 16
CDR3 protein: CASSQTAGGGQETQYF
CDR3 DNA: TGCGCCAGCAGCCAAACAGCGGGAGGGGGACAAGAGACCCAGTACTTC

D gene: .
J gene: TRBJ2-3
V gene: TRBV30
clone size: .
CDR3 length: 15
CDR3 protein: CAWSALGAVTDTQYF
CDR3 DNA: TGTGCCTGGAGTGCCCTCGGCGCGGTCACAGATACGCAGTATTTT

D gene: .
J gene: TRBJ2-7
V gene: TRBV19
clone size: few
CDR3 length: 14
CDR3 protein: CASSITQGWDEQYF
CDR3 DNA: TGTGCCAGTAGTATAACACAGGGATGGGACGAGCAGTACTTC

D gene: TRBD1
J gene: TRBJ1-5
V gene: TRBV27
clone size: .
CDR3 length: 14
CDR3 protein: CASRRTGSHQPQHF
CDR3 DNA: TGTGCCAGCCGAAGGACAGGGAGCCATCAGCCCCAGCATTTT

D gene: .
J gene: TRBJ2-3
V gene: TRBV7-9
clone size: once
CDR3 length: 11
CDR3 protein: CASISGDTQYF
CDR3 DNA: TGTGCCAGCATTTCCGGGGATACGCAGTATTTT

D gene: TRBD1
J gene: TRBJ1-2
V gene: TRBV6-4
clone size: .
CDR3 length: 14
CDR3 protein: CASSEGTGAYGYTF
CDR3 DNA: TGTGCCAGCAGTGAAGGGACAGGGGCCTATGGCTACACCTTC

D gene: .
J gene: TRBJ2-2
V gene: TRBV9
clone size: .
CDR3 length: 17
CDR3 protein: CASSVASRLINTGELFF
CDR3 DNA: TGTGCCAGCAGCGTAGCTTCGAGACTGATAAACACCGGGGAGCTGTTTTTT

D gene: TRBD2
J gene: TRBJ2-4
V gene: TRBV19
clone size: .
CDR3 length: 15
CDR3 protein: CASKGRGLTKNIQYF
CDR3 DNA: TGTGCCAGTAAAGGGAGGGGATTAACCAAAAACATTCAGTACTTC

D gene: TRBD1
J gene: TRBJ1-1
V gene: TRBV6-1
clone size: .
CDR3 length: 14
CDR3 protein: CASMDRGGNTEAFF
CDR3 DNA: TGTGCCAGCATGGACAGGGGAGGGAACACTGAAGCTTTCTTT

D gene: TRBD1
J gene: TRBJ1-5
V gene: TRBV2
clone size: .
CDR3 length: 16
CDR3 protein: CASSSRGDRRNQPQHF
CDR3 DNA: TGTGCCAGCAGTTCACGAGGGGACAGGAGGAATCAGCCCCAGCATTTT

D gene: .
J gene: TRBJ1-4
V gene: TRBV18
clone size: .
CDR3 length: 16
CDR3 protein: CASSRTVVATNEKLFF
CDR3 DNA: TGTGCCAGCTCCAGGACAGTAGTTGCAACTAATGAAAAACTGTTTTTT